These 27 T cell receptor beta chains were all obtained from the same sample, sequenced in a study of early T cells in non-severe SARS-CoV-2 infection. TCRdb re-called the 5' RACE reads through MiXCR, storing one row per CDR3 protein. Of roughly 80,000 distinct CDR3 sequences listed, 9% to 10% were seen once; the top ten hold about 4.8%. What was sequenced was whole blood. These receptors were obtained from an adult who was a healthcare worker with PCR-confirmed SARS-CoV-2 infection or an uninfected control (not recorded which).

This clonotype was recorded at least ten times. This sequence joins TRBV2 and TRBJ2-5, with a tentative D call TRBD1 (5 bases). The CDR3 covers 13 residues. CDR1 is SNHLY and CDR2 is FYNNEI in the germline V gene. V shed 7 bases and J shed 2 bases, with 11 bases lying between them. This chain's CDR3 is CASTADRQETQYF. In DNA form, the CDR3 reads TGTGCCAGCACTGCCGACAGACAAGAGACCCAGTACTTC.

This clonotype showed up many times. The J gene is TRBJ2-7, the V gene TRBV3-1; 8 bases are shared with TRBD1. V was clipped by 6 bases and J by 3 bases; unmatched bases: 4. Germline CDR1 and CDR2: LGHDT and YNNKEL (reference sequence). The length of the CDR3 is 13 residues. The chain's CDR3 is CASRFGQGYEQYF. Written as DNA, the CDR3 is TGTGCCAGCAGATTCGGACAGGGCTACGAGCAGTACTTC.

This clonotype was counted a few times. The chain carries TRBV30 and TRBJ1-6; tentatively, D is TRBD1 (5 bases). This CDR3 is built from 15 residues. V lost 1 base and J 4 bases, leaving 11 bases between the germline ends. Germline V gene lookup returns CDR1 GTSNPN and CDR2 SVGIG (reference sequence). The CDR3 DNA sequence: TGTGCCTGGAGTGGTCAGCCAGGGTATAATTCACCCCTCCACTTT. Translating gives CAWSGQPGYNSPLHF.

This clonotype was seen a handful of times. This sequence joins TRBV5-5 and TRBJ2-7, with a tentative D call TRBD1 (5 bases). Germline loops: CDR1 SGHKS, CDR2 YYEKEE (reference sequence). V lost 0 bases to trimming and J lost 6 bases, with 13 bases between them. The CDR3 consists of 14 residues. Written as DNA, the CDR3 is TGTGCCAGCAGCTTGGAGTGGGGCTCTCTCGAGCAGTACTTC. It translates to CASSLEWGSLEQYF.

This clonotype was counted a few times. The chain employs TRBV20-1 and TRBJ2-7; tentatively, D is TRBD2 (5 bases). The ends were cut back, 1 base at V and 3 bases at J, with 10 bases in the middle. CDR3 length: 13 residues. CDR1 is DFQATT and CDR2 is SNEGSKA in the germline V gene (reference sequence). The CDR3, as DNA: TGCAGTGCTAGAGGGGAGTTTAACTACGAGCAGTACTTC. Encoded protein: CSARGEFNYEQYF.

This clonotype came up many times. The rearrangement joins TRBV3-1 to TRBJ2-2; TRBD1 agrees at 7 bases. CDR1 and CDR2 (germline): LGHDT, YNNKEL (reference sequence). The CDR3 contains 14 residues. With V trimmed by 4 bases and J by 6 bases, 5 bases remained unmatched. The CDR3 sequence: CASSLGRGPGELFF. The CDR3 nucleotides read TGTGCCAGCAGCCTAGGAAGGGGGCCCGGGGAGCTGTTTTTT. Combining the CDR3 with reference TRBV3-1 and TRBJ2-2 gives the whole variable domain DTAVSQTPKYLVTQMGNDKSIKCEQNLGHDTMYWYKQDSKKFLKIMFSYNNKELIINETVPNRFSPKSPDKAHLNLHINSLELGDSAVYFCASSLGRGPGELFFGEGSRLTVL.

This clonotype was found many times. The rearrangement joins TRBV5-4 to TRBJ2-1; 13 positions agree with TRBD2. The CDR3 runs 15 residues. The J segment lost 8 bases and the V segment lost 3 bases, leaving 5 bases of the junction unmatched. CDR1 is SGHNT, CDR2 YYREEE, per germline (reference sequence). CDR3 residues: CASSSGLAGKDEQFF. The CDR3 DNA reads TGTGCCAGCAGCTCGGGACTAGCGGGGAAAGATGAGCAGTTCTTC.

This clonotype was picked up many times. V is TRBV20-1 and J is TRBJ2-5, with a possible D match to TRBD1 (6 bases). Germline CDR1 is DFQATT and CDR2 is SNEGSKA (reference sequence). The CDR3 sequence is 16 residues long. Trimming cost V 1 base and J 5 bases, with 20 bases left between them. The CDR3 region has the DNA TGCAGTGCTAGAGTCTCAGACGGGACAAAAAGGGAGACCCAGTACTTC. It is translated as CSARVSDGTKRETQYF.

This clonotype appeared a few times. The rearrangement links TRBV28 to TRBJ1-1; 8 bases match TRBD1. The CDR3 totals 12 residues. V lost 6 bases to trimming and J lost 10 bases; unmatched junction nucleotides: 7. The V gene's germline CDR1 is MDHEN and CDR2 SYDVKM. This CDR3 reads CASRDYRGGAFF. The CDR3 nucleotides are TGTGCCAGCAGGGACTACAGGGGGGGAGCTTTCTTT.

The chain joins TRBV2 to TRBJ2-2; D not resolved. The germline CDR1 and CDR2 sequences are SNHLY and FYNNEI. Trimming removed 6 bases from V and 4 bases from J, with 9 bases in between. CDR3 size: 13 residues. The CDR3 coding sequence is TGTGCCAGCAGATGGGCGGCCACCGGGGAGCTGTTTTTT. It codes for CASRWAATGELFF.

This clonotype was found many times. The DNA for the CDR3 is TGTGCCAGCAGCTTAGGAGGGGTTAGCTCCTACGAGCAGTACTTC. Amino acids: CASSLGGVSSYEQYF. The chain recombines TRBV7-6 with TRBJ2-7, with D possibly called TRBD1 or TRBD2 (5 bases each). V was trimmed by 1 base and J by 0 bases, leaving 10 bases between them. The CDR3 covers 15 residues. CDR1 and CDR2 from the germline V gene are SGHVS and FNYEAQ.

This clonotype came up many times. This chain connects TRBV6-5 to TRBJ2-7; 7 bases agree with TRBD2. V lost 0 bases to trimming and J lost 4 bases; unmatched junction nucleotides: 6. The CDR3 loop spans 15 amino acids. CDR1 is MNHEY and CDR2 is SVGAGI in the germline V gene. The CDR3, as DNA: TGTGCCAGCAGTTACTCGGCGGGAGCGGGTTACGAGCAGTACTTC. Its translation: CASSYSAGAGYEQYF.

This clonotype was seen a handful of times. This chain uses TRBV20-1 with TRBJ1-2; D gene uncertain. Trimming removed 5 bases at V and 2 bases at J, with 6 bases between. In germline, CDR1 is DFQATT, CDR2 SNEGSKA (reference sequence). CDR3 length equals 11 residues. The CDR3 sequence is CSAGANYGYTF. CDR3 in DNA: TGCAGTGCTGGAGCGAACTATGGCTACACCTTC.

The table lists this clonotype with a few counts. The chain is built from TRBV5-1 and TRBJ2-7; possibly TRBD1 for D (5 bases). Per the germline V gene, CDR1 is SGHRS and CDR2 is YFSETQ. The CDR3 covers 16 residues. V was clipped by 3 bases and J by 7 bases, with 23 bases between them. The CDR3 DNA reads TGCGCCAGCAGCTCGCACCAAAGGGGCCCCTCTAGAGAGCAGTACTTC. It encodes CASSSHQRGPSREQYF.

The rearrangement joins TRBV10-3 to TRBJ2-7; tentatively, D is TRBD2 (5 bases). The CDR3 sequence is 13 residues long. The germline gives CDR1 ENHRY, CDR2 SYGVKD. Trimming cost V 6 bases and J 1 base, with 10 bases left between them. The CDR3 is CAIRTMGSYEQYF. The CDR3 region has the DNA TGTGCCATCAGGACTATGGGTTCCTACGAGCAGTACTTC.

This clonotype was found many times. The V gene is TRBV14, the J gene TRBJ2-1; D perhaps matches TRBD2 (6 bases). This CDR3 is built from 18 residues. Germline CDR1 and CDR2: SGHDN and FVKESK. Trimming took 4 bases from V and 3 from J, leaving 22 bases between them. CDR3 sequence: CASSPYRGTLLLYNEQFF. The CDR3 DNA reads as TGTGCCAGCAGCCCGTATCGCGGGACCCTCCTTCTCTACAATGAGCAGTTCTTC.

This chain links TRBV20-1 with TRBJ2-3; D may be TRBD1 or TRBD2 (5 bases each). The CDR3 runs to 17 residues. Germline CDR1 and CDR2: DFQATT and SNEGSKA (reference sequence). The V and J ends lost 0 bases and 1 base respectively, with 17 bases between them. CDR3 loop: CSARDRRGLPRTDTQYF. The DNA for the CDR3 is TGCAGTGCTAGAGATCGCCGGGGCCTACCCCGCACAGATACGCAGTATTTT.

This clonotype was found a few times. The chain employs TRBV9 and TRBJ2-5; 14 bases agree with TRBD2. CDR1 is SGDLS, CDR2 YYNGEE, per germline. This CDR3 spans 19 amino acids. Losses at the gene ends were 4 bases for V and 1 base for J; bases not matched to a gene: 12. The CDR3 protein is CASSPGIGLAGGTQETQYF. Here the CDR3 DNA reads TGTGCCAGCAGCCCGGGCATCGGACTAGCGGGAGGAACCCAAGAGACCCAGTACTTC.

This clonotype was picked up a small number of times. This chain uses TRBV10-3 with TRBJ2-2; 7 positions agree with TRBD1. This CDR3 comprises 14 residues. Per the germline V gene, CDR1 is ENHRY and CDR2 is SYGVKD. V trimming: 8 bases; J trimming: 1 base; junction bases outside the gene matches: 4. The CDR3 spells CAIGRTGNTGELFF. The CDR3 DNA is TGTGCCATCGGTCGGACAGGGAACACCGGGGAGCTGTTTTTT.

The genes are TRBV2 and TRBJ1-2; TRBD1 aligns across 8 bases. The V segment lost 7 bases and the J segment 4 bases; nucleotides outside the gene matches: 8. CDR1 is SNHLY, CDR2 FYNNEI, per germline. There are 14 residues in the CDR3. The CDR3 is CASTPQGQAYGYTF. The CDR3 DNA reads TGTGCCAGCACCCCACAGGGACAGGCCTATGGCTACACCTTC.

This clonotype was seen repeatedly, ten times or more. The chain recombines TRBV6-2 or TRBV6-3 with TRBJ2-7; 9 bases are a match to TRBD2. CDR3 length equals 17 residues. Germline CDR1 and CDR2: MNHEY and SVGEGT. V lost 5 bases to trimming and J lost 7 bases; unmatched junction nucleotides: 18. Here the CDR3 reads CASSPPIAGVKEGEQYF. The CDR3 nucleotides are TGTGCCAGCAGTCCCCCTATAGCGGGAGTGAAGGAGGGGGAGCAGTACTTC.

This clonotype was counted only a few times. The chain recombines TRBV3-1 with TRBJ2-7; unclear D gene. V gave up 4 bases and J gave up 1 base, with 11 bases separating them. There are 14 residues in the CDR3. Germline lookup yields CDR1 LGHDT and CDR2 YNNKEL (reference sequence). In DNA form, the CDR3 reads TGTGCCAGCAGCCCGAGGACGAATTCCTACGAGCAGTACTTC. Translating it yields CASSPRTNSYEQYF.

The sample holds a few counts of this clonotype. The chain recombines TRBV27 with TRBJ1-1; no clear D. Germline-derived CDR1 and CDR2 are MNHEY and SMNVEV (reference sequence). Trimming stripped 5 bases from V and 0 bases from J, with 7 bases between. The CDR3 sequence is 13 residues long. The CDR3 sequence is CASSKLMNTEAFF. For the CDR3, the DNA is TGTGCCAGCAGTAAACTGATGAACACTGAAGCTTTCTTT.

The sample holds many counts of this clonotype. The chain uses TRBV7-7 and TRBJ2-2; 11 bases fit TRBD1. Germline CDR1 SSHAT, CDR2 FNYEAQ (reference sequence). The CDR3 is 15 amino acids. V gave up 1 base and J gave up 6 bases; unmatched junction bases: 1. CDR3 sequence: CASSLGTGGSGELFF. CDR3 sequence (DNA): TGTGCCAGCAGCTTAGGGACAGGGGGCTCCGGGGAGCTGTTTTTT.

J is TRBJ1-2 and V is TRBV25-1; 7 bases align to TRBD1. Germline V gene data show CDR1 as MGHDK and CDR2 as SYGVNS. The CDR3 is made up of 14 amino acids. The V segment lost 4 bases and the J segment 1 base; nucleotides outside the gene matches: 3. CDR3 residues: CASSVQGGNYGYTF. The CDR3, as DNA: TGTGCCAGCAGTGTTCAGGGGGGTAACTATGGCTACACCTTC.

This clonotype occurred many times. V gene TRBV9 combines with J gene TRBJ2-3; no clear D gene. Germline-derived CDR1 and CDR2 are SGDLS and YYNGEE. Trimming cost V 4 bases and J 2 bases, with 17 bases left between them. This CDR3 is 16 amino acids long. CDR3 sequence (DNA): TGTGCCAGCAGCCCACGAGAGGAGCGAGACACAGATACGCAGTATTTT. Its translation: CASSPREERDTDTQYF.

This sequence joins TRBV18 and TRBJ2-3; D gene uncertain. The CDR3 is 13 residues long. Germline V CDR1 and CDR2: KGHSH, LQKENI. V gave up 0 bases and J gave up 4 bases, with 5 bases separating them. The CDR3 DNA follows: TGTGCCAGCTCACCACCCATGGCAGATACGCAGTATTTT. This gives the protein CASSPPMADTQYF.